The rows below give T cell receptor beta chains drawn from one sample of a study of blood T cell repertoires in COVID-19. Sequencing used immunoSEQ multiplex PCR; TCRdb keeps in-frame clones, though not all of them. This sample yields more than 85,000 clones, of which 88% are seen a single time; 2.1% belongs to the top ten. Specimen: peripheral blood. These receptors were taken from a man aged 50 to 59 with COVID-19, enrolled during active disease. Each CDR3 is given with its conserved first and last residue. D genes are given only for firm matches. Expanded clones get a size class; other rows say once, few or many, or leave the size out.

clone_size,cdr3_length,v_call,j_call,d_call,cdr3_nt,cdr3_aa
.,15,TRBV4-1,TRBJ2-7,.,TGCGCCAGCAGCCAAGGCGGGCAGGCTATTTACGAGCAGTACTTC,CASSQGGQAIYEQYF
.,18,TRBV28,TRBJ1-5,TRBD1,TGTGCCAGCAGTCCCTCGGGACAGGGGGCGTATAGCAATCAGCCCCAGCATTTT,CASSPSGQGAYSNQPQHF
.,14,TRBV27,TRBJ1-4,.,TGTGCCAGCAGGGCCGGACAGCCTAATGAAAAACTGTTTTTT,CASRAGQPNEKLFF
once,13,TRBV24-1,TRBJ2-3,TRBD2,TGTGCCACCAGTGAGGGGGGGGAATATACGCAGTATTTT,CATSEGGEYTQYF
.,16,TRBV6-2/TRBV6-3,TRBJ2-7,.,TGTGCCAGCAGCCCACGGAGGTTTAAGCAGGCCCCGGGGCAGTACTTC,CASSPRRFKQAPGQYF
.,17,TRBV28,TRBJ1-1,TRBD1,TGTGCCAGCAGTCCCCGGGACAGGGGGTTTTCGGACACTGAAGCTTTCTTT,CASSPRDRGFSDTEAFF
.,18,TRBV3-1/TRBV3-2,TRBJ2-4,.,TGTGCCAGCAGCCAAGGCCTACAGGGCGTGGGGGCAAAAGACATTCAGTACTTC,CASSQGLQGVGAKDIQYF
.,15,TRBV10-1,TRBJ1-3,.,TGCGCCAGCAGTGAGTCCGGGGACTCTGGAAACACCATATATTTT,CASSESGDSGNTIYF
.,15,TRBV11-2,TRBJ2-1,TRBD1,TGTGCCAGCAGCTTAGGGGTGACAGGGGGCAATGAGCAGTTCTTC,CASSLGVTGGNEQFF
.,16,TRBV3-1/TRBV3-2,TRBJ1-1,.,TGTGCCAGCAGTGCAACAGGGCGGTTGTTGAACACTGAAGCTTTCTTT,CASSATGRLLNTEAFF
.,15,TRBV9,TRBJ1-2,TRBD1,TGTGCCAGCAGCGTAGGACAGGGGGCAGGCTATGGCTACACCTTC,CASSVGQGAGYGYTF
.,18,TRBV5-1,TRBJ1-1,TRBD1,TGCGCCAGCAGCTTAGCCATCGGGGACAGGGGATGGAACACTGAAGCTTTCTTT,CASSLAIGDRGWNTEAFF
.,15,TRBV7-3,TRBJ1-6,TRBD1,TGTGCCAGCAGCCAAACAGGGGTCTCTAATTCACCCCTCCACTTT,CASSQTGVSNSPLHF
.,13,TRBV4-3,TRBJ1-6,.,TGCGCCAGCAGCCAAGATTTTGCGTCACCCCTCCACTTT,CASSQDFASPLHF
.,20,TRBV24-1,TRBJ2-5,.,TGTGCCACCAGTTCAATTAGAGGGACACCGGTTGATGTGGACCAAGAGACCCAGTACTTC,CATSSIRGTPVDVDQETQYF
.,15,TRBV7-9,TRBJ2-7,TRBD2,TGTGCCAGCAGCTTCCCTACGGGGGGGGTCTACGAGCAGTACTTC,CASSFPTGGVYEQYF
.,12,TRBV28,TRBJ1-2,.,TGTGCCAGCAGCCTGGAGGGCTATGGCTACACCTTC,CASSLEGYGYTF
.,15,TRBV4-3,TRBJ2-7,.,TGCGCCAGCAGCCAAGAACGCAGGGGATACCGAGAGCAGTACTTC,CASSQERRGYREQYF
.,14,TRBV7-8,TRBJ1-2,.,TGTGCCAGCAGCTCAACGGGACACCACTATGGCTACACCTTC,CASSSTGHHYGYTF
.,15,TRBV7-3,TRBJ2-1,TRBD2,TGTGCCAGCAGCTTATTTAGCGGGGGCTACAATGAGCAGTTCTTC,CASSLFSGGYNEQFF
.,14,TRBV24-1,TRBJ2-7,.,TGTGCCACCAGTGCGGGTCAGAGCTCCTACGAGCAGTACTTC,CATSAGQSSYEQYF
.,13,TRBV2,TRBJ1-1,.,TGTGCCAGCAGTGAACTACTCAGGACTGAAGCTTTCTTT,CASSELLRTEAFF
.,16,TRBV4-1,TRBJ1-3,.,TGCGCCAGCAGCCAAGGTTACCGAGACTCTGGAAACACCATATATTTT,CASSQGYRDSGNTIYF
.,11,TRBV30,TRBJ1-6,.,TGTGCCTGGAGTGTACTTGCGGCGATAAGGTTT,CAWSVLAAIRF
.,11,TRBV11-1,TRBJ1-2,.,TGTGCCAGCAGCCACCGCAGAGGCTACACCTTC,CASSHRRGYTF
.,13,TRBV6-5,TRBJ1-1,.,TGTGCCAGCAGCGTAGACAGTTACACTGAAGCTTTCTTT,CASSVDSYTEAFF
.,13,TRBV7-9,TRBJ2-1,.,TGTGCCAGCAGCCCCACAGCCTACAATGAGCAGTTCTTC,CASSPTAYNEQFF
.,13,TRBV7-3,TRBJ2-2,.,TGTGCCAGCAGTTTACTACGTAGCGGGGAGCTGTTTTTT,CASSLLRSGELFF
.,20,TRBV9,TRBJ2-3,TRBD2,TGTGCCAGCAGTCTAGAGGGGCTAGCGGGGGGCCAAGCTAGCACAGATACGCAGTATTTT,CASSLEGLAGGQASTDTQYF
.,14,TRBV9,TRBJ2-1,TRBD2,TGTGCCAGCAGCATGGGACTAGCGGGGCCCGAGCAGTTCTTC,CASSMGLAGPEQFF
.,15,TRBV6-5,TRBJ1-5,TRBD1,TGTGCCAGCACCCTGGGACAGGTTAGCAATCAGCCCCAGCATTTT,CASTLGQVSNQPQHF
.,13,TRBV7-3,TRBJ1-2,.,TGTGCCAGCAGCCATGTAGGCGGCGGAGGCTACACCTTC,CASSHVGGGGYTF
.,11,TRBV6-5,TRBJ1-2,.,TGTGCCAGCACAGCGGGCTATGGCTACACCTTC,CASTAGYGYTF
.,15,TRBV7-2,TRBJ2-3,TRBD1,TGTGCCAGCAGCCTCGGAGGGACAGGGGCAGATACGCAGTATTTT,CASSLGGTGADTQYF
.,14,TRBV20-1,TRBJ1-2,.,TGCAGTGCTAGTGGGGGCAATAAGAACTATGGCTACACCTTC,CSASGGNKNYGYTF
.,17,TRBV10-3,TRBJ1-1,.,TGTGCCATCAGTGATGCGGTACCCACTCGAAGGAACACTGAAGCTTTCTTT,CAISDAVPTRRNTEAFF
.,14,TRBV11-1,TRBJ2-7,.,TGTGCCAGCAGCTTAGGTTTAGGAGCCTACGAGCAGTACTTC,CASSLGLGAYEQYF
few,15,TRBV6-5,TRBJ1-1,TRBD1,TGTGCCAGCAGAAGGAAGACAGGGCCCCTCGCTGAAGCTTTCTTT,CASRRKTGPLAEAFF
once,13,TRBV2,TRBJ2-5,TRBD1,TGTGCCAGCAGTTTGGACAGGGGCGAGACCCAGTACTTC,CASSLDRGETQYF
.,13,TRBV3-1/TRBV3-2,TRBJ1-1,.,TGTGCCAGCAGCCAACCGAGTACGACTGAAGCTTTCTTT,CASSQPSTTEAFF
once,18,TRBV5-1,TRBJ2-1,TRBD2,TGCGCCAGCAGCTTCCTAGCGGGGGGGCCGAGGGTTTACAATGAGCAGTTCTTC,CASSFLAGGPRVYNEQFF
.,16,TRBV11-3,TRBJ1-5,.,TGTGCCAGCAGCCCCCCACAGGCGAATAGCAATCAGCCCCAGCATTTT,CASSPPQANSNQPQHF
.,15,TRBV2,TRBJ1-4,.,TGTGCCAGCAGTGACTCAGCGACCAAGAATGAAAAACTGTTTTTT,CASSDSATKNEKLFF
.,13,TRBV19,TRBJ1-2,TRBD1,TGTGCCAGTAGGACGGGACAGAGTTATGGCTACACCTTC,CASRTGQSYGYTF
.,15,TRBV6-6,TRBJ2-7,.,TGTGCCAGCACCTCTACGCCGGGATCGTACTACGAGCAGTACTTC,CASTSTPGSYYEQYF
.,14,TRBV5-5,TRBJ1-1,.,TGTGCCAGCAGCTTCACGGACTCGAACACTGAAGCTTTCTTT,CASSFTDSNTEAFF
.,15,TRBV5-4,TRBJ1-2,TRBD1,TGTGCCAGCAGCTCTCTACCAGAGGGGGCGGAGGGCTACACCTTC,CASSSLPEGAEGYTF
.,15,TRBV6-1,TRBJ1-2,.,TGTGCCAGCAGTGAAGTCGCGGCGGGGCCCGATGGCTACACCTTC,CASSEVAAGPDGYTF
.,14,TRBV6-5,TRBJ2-1,TRBD1,TGTGCCAGCAGTAGACAGGGGGCTCAATTAGGGCAGTTCTTC,CASSRQGAQLGQFF
.,16,TRBV14,TRBJ1-2,TRBD1,TGTGCCAGCAGCCCGACAGGGGGCGCAGTAAAGGATGGCTACACCTTC,CASSPTGGAVKDGYTF